This T cell receptor (beta chain) was observed in a study of CXCR3-negative and CXCR3-positive naive CD8 T cells. Study-wide background: Summed over all libraries, TRB reads came to roughly 150 million, with about 1.5 +/- 0.3 million per library. Overall study results and limits: The study found more hydrophobic TRB CDR3s in CXCR3-positive naive cells than in CXCR3-negative naive cells. Memory CD8+ cells showed much lower diversity, while both naive subsets displayed comparably high diversity.

Germline V lookup: CDR1 SGHDN, CDR2 FVKESK. CDR3 size: 15 residues. UMI-labeled TRB cDNA libraries were prepared by 5' RACE. TCRdb reprocessed the 5' RACE reads and keeps a single row for each CDR3 protein, giving no DNA. The table lists around 160,000 distinct CDR3 sequences. The sorter processed each CD8+ T cell subset in triplicate at some 300,000 cells apiece. Among CD8+ T cells, naive ones were CD45RO-CCR7+CD27+CD95-. For this clonotype: Its antigen is currently unknown.

The sample taken for sequencing was naive CXCR3+ CD8+ T cells from blood. Subset meaning: CD45RO-CCR7+CD27+CD95- naive CD8+ T cells expressing CXCR3 (TNR3+). The genes are TRBV14 and TRBJ2-4; the TCRdb call, TRBD1, lacks DNA for checking. The TCR comes from a human donor in good health. Some clones in this sample may be carry-over from other donors' samples. This CDR3 is CASSQDGGAGNIQYF.